This T cell receptor (beta chain) was observed in a study of cytomegalovirus exposure and HLA in healthy donors. The CDR3 length is 15 residues. Germline CDR1 is SGHVS and CDR2 is FNYEAQ. Trimming removed 5 bases from V and 13 bases from J; junction bases left unmatched: 12. Primers for the PCR totalled 60 Vbeta and 13 Jbeta. Only in-frame clones appear in the TCRdb table, and some are missing; sequencing was by immunoSEQ multiplex PCR. The sample contains about 130,000 clones, approximately 85% of which appear only once. The sequencing input was PBMCs. This TCR came from a boy between 10 and 17 years old in good health and CMV-seronegative. This chain connects TRBV7-6 to TRBJ2-1; TRBD1 agrees at 12 bases. CDR3 nucleotide sequence: TGTGCCAGCAGCCCTCCGGGACAGGGGGCAAGGTATCAGTTCTTC. This codes for CASSPPGQGARYQFF. The full variable domain, in which reference TRBV7-6 and TRBJ2-1 provide the parts outside the CDR3, is GAGVSQSPRYKVTKRGQDVALRCDPISGHVSLYWYRQALGQGPEFLTYFNYEAQQDKSGLPNDRFSAERPEGSISTLTIQRTEQRDSAMYRCASSPPGQGARYQFFGPGTRLTVL.